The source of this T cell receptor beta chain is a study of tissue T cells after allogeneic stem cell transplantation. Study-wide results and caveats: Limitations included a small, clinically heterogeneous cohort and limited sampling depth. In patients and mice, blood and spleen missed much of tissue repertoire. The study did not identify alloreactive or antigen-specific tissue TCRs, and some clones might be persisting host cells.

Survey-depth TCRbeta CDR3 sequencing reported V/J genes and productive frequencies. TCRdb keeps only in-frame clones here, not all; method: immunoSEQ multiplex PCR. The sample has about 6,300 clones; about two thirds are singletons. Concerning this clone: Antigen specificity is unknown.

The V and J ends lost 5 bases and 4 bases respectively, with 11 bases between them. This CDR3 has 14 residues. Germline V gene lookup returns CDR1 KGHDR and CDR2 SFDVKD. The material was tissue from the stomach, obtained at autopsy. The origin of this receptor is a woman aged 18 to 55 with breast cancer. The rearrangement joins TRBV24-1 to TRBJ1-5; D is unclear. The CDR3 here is CATSVTLGNQPQHF. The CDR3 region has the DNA TGTGCCACCAGTGTAACGCTTGGTAATCAGCCCCAGCATTTT.